The 15 T cell receptor beta chains in this list originate from one sample, sequenced in a study of blood T cell repertoires in COVID-19. TCRdb's copy holds only in-frame clones and misses some; the assay was immunoSEQ multiplex PCR. The table records tens of thousands of clones, approximately 80% of them present only once. Sequenced sample: peripheral blood. The receptors stem from a man at least 80 years old with acute or convalescent COVID-19.

The CDR3 is CASSTTVGDTIYF. CDR3 nucleotide sequence: TGTGCCAGCAGCACCACCGTAGGGGACACCATATATTTT. The chain has TRBV13 and TRBJ1-3, with D maybe TRBD1 (5 bases). The CDR3 is 13 residues long. Germline V gene lookup returns CDR1 PRHDT and CDR2 FYEKMQ (reference sequence). V was pared by 5 bases and J by 8 bases, with 13 bases between. The variable domain in full, completed from reference TRBV13 and TRBJ1-3, reads AAGVIQSPRHLIKEKRETATLKCYPIPRHDTVYWYQQGPGQDPQFLISFYEKMQSDKGSIPDRFSAQQFSDYHSELNMSSLELGDSALYFCASSTTVGDTIYFGEGSWLTVV.

This clone was observed once. The rearrangement joins TRBV6-5 to TRBJ2-6, with D perhaps TRBD1 (6 bases). Germline V lookup: CDR1 MNHEY, CDR2 SVGAGI. V gave up 4 bases and J gave up 0 bases, with 10 bases separating them. This CDR3 contains 16 residues. CDR3 sequence: CASSLTGSSGANVLTF. DNA of the CDR3: TGTGCCAGCAGTTTAACAGGGAGCTCTGGGGCCAACGTCCTGACTTTC.

The gene calls are TRBV14 and TRBJ1-1; D ambiguous. The germline V and J ends were trimmed by 2 bases and 1 base, with 14 bases remaining between them. This CDR3 comprises 16 residues. Per the germline V gene, CDR1 is SGHDN and CDR2 is FVKESK. The CDR3 DNA sequence: TGTGCCAGCAGCCAAATGGGTAGCATGCGGAACACTGAAGCTTTCTTT. Translation: CASSQMGSMRNTEAFF.

This CDR3 reads CASSQTQGSVFGNTIYF. CDR3 coding DNA: TGTGCCAGCTCACAAACCCAGGGGTCTGTTTTTGGAAACACCATATATTTT. The J gene is TRBJ1-3, the V gene TRBV18, with a tentative D call TRBD1 (6 bases). Between the trimmed V and J ends, which lost 4 bases and 3 bases, there was a span of 19 bases. The CDR3 runs to 17 residues. Germline CDR1 KGHSH, CDR2 LQKENI.

This clone appeared once. This rearrangement joins TRBV3-1 (or the pseudogene TRBV3-2) to TRBJ1-1, with D uncertain. The V gene lost 5 bases and the J gene lost 1 base, with 8 bases spanning the gap. The CDR3 has 13 amino acids. Germline loops: CDR1 LGHDT, CDR2 YNNKEL (reference sequence). The CDR3 DNA sequence: TGTGCCAGCAGCAGACTAGAGAACACTGAAGCTTTCTTT. This translates into CASSRLENTEAFF.

The table lists this clone with a count of one. The chain couples TRBV7-2 to TRBJ2-7, with 8 bases matching TRBD1. Per the germline V gene, CDR1 is SGHTA and CDR2 is FQGNSA. The junction had 9 bases not matched to a gene; V was cut back by 6 bases and J by 2 bases. This CDR3 is built from 15 residues. CDR3 nucleotides: TGTGCCAGCAGTCCTGGACAGGGCTCACCCTACGAGCAGTACTTC. As protein: CASSPGQGSPYEQYF.

The chain carries TRBV7-8 and TRBJ2-5, with a tentative D call TRBD2 (6 bases). V lost 1 base and J 1 base, leaving 7 bases between the germline ends. The CDR3 has 14 residues. CDR1 and CDR2 (germline): SGHVS, FQNEAQ. In nucleotides, the CDR3 is TGTGCCAGCAGCTTAGGGGACTTCCAAGAGACCCAGTACTTC. Translating it yields CASSLGDFQETQYF.

CDR3 amino acids: CASSFRRGVNQPQHF. The CDR3 bases are TGTGCCAGCAGTTTCAGGCGGGGCGTCAATCAGCCCCAGCATTTT. The rearrangement joins TRBV6-5 to TRBJ1-5, with D possibly TRBD1 on 5 matching bases. Germline V CDR1 and CDR2: MNHEY, SVGAGI. V was trimmed by 4 bases and J by 3 bases, leaving 13 bases between them. The CDR3 runs to 15 residues.

V and J are TRBV27 and TRBJ2-2; 10 nucleotides match TRBD1. Germline lookup yields CDR1 MNHEY and CDR2 SMNVEV (reference sequence). The J segment lost 7 bases and the V segment lost 5 bases, leaving 16 bases of the junction unmatched. The CDR3 has 18 amino acids. CDR3 nucleotides: TGTGCCAGCAGTCCCTACCCTGGGGACAGGGGTGGTTTCGGGGAGCTGTTTTTT. Encoded protein: CASSPYPGDRGGFGELFF.

There are a few counts of this clone. This chain uses TRBV7-6 with TRBJ2-1, with 7 bases lining up with TRBD1. V dropped 1 base and J dropped 10; count of bases not matched to a gene: 10. CDR1 is SGHVS, CDR2 FNYEAQ, per germline. CDR3 length: 15 amino acids. The chain's CDR3 is CASSLEGGWVGEQFF. CDR3 bases: TGTGCCAGCAGCTTAGAAGGGGGCTGGGTTGGGGAGCAGTTCTTC.

The rearrangement links TRBV4-1 to TRBJ1-6; 10 bases match TRBD1. Trimming took 4 bases from V and 5 from J; bases not matched to a gene: 5. The CDR3 loop spans 16 amino acids. Per germline, CDR1 MGHRA and CDR2 YSYEKL. This CDR3 is CASSRAGTGDNSPLHF. DNA of the CDR3: TGCGCCAGCAGCCGCGCCGGGACAGGGGATAATTCACCCCTCCACTTT.

J is TRBJ2-7 and V is TRBV5-4; tentative D call: TRBD1 (6 bases). The CDR3 loop spans 14 amino acids. From germline, CDR1 is SGHNT and CDR2 YYREEE (reference sequence). V lost 4 bases, J lost 3 bases, and 14 bases lay in between. CDR3 coding DNA: TGTGCCAGCAGCCCTCCGGGACACTTCTACGAGCAGTACTTC. It is translated as CASSPPGHFYEQYF. Full variable domain (rest looked up from reference TRBV5-4 and TRBJ2-7): ETGVTQSPTHLIKTRGQQVTLRCSSQSGHNTVSWYQQALGQGPQFIFQYYREEENGRGNFPPRFSGLQFPNYSSELNVNALELDDSALYLCASSPPGHFYEQYFGPGTRLTVT.

The count of this clone is one. The CDR3 loop reads CASSSDRSPPWGKLFF. CDR3 sequence (DNA): TGTGCCAGCAGCTCGGACAGATCTCCACCATGGGGAAAACTGTTTTTT. The chain carries TRBV6-6 and TRBJ1-4; a weak D match, TRBD1 (6 bases). This CDR3 comprises 16 residues. Germline V gene data show CDR1 as MNHNY and CDR2 as SVGAGI (reference sequence). The V end lost 6 bases, the J end lost 10 bases, and 24 bases lay between the germline ends.

The sample holds one count of this clone. The rearrangement links TRBV2 to TRBJ1-2; D unresolved. CDR1 and CDR2 from the germline V gene are SNHLY and FYNNEI. The CDR3 spans 13 residues. The V end was cut by 4 bases, the J end by 3 bases, with 9 bases between. The CDR3 bases are TGTGCCAGCAGTGGCGACGGGGACTATGGCTACACCTTC. Translating gives CASSGDGDYGYTF.

The chain combines TRBV6-5 with TRBJ2-7; 7 nucleotides agree with TRBD2. This CDR3 region has 15 residues. Trimming at V came to 6 bases and at J to 5 bases, leaving 13 bases not matched to a gene. Germline V gene sequence: CDR1 MNHEY, CDR2 SVGAGI. The chain's CDR3 is CASSALRGGGNEQYF. Here the CDR3 DNA reads TGTGCCAGCAGCGCGTTGCGCGGGGGAGGAAACGAGCAGTACTTC.